These 12 T cell receptor beta chains came from one sample sequenced in a study of blood T cell repertoires in COVID-19. Using immunoSEQ multiplex PCR, the repertoire was profiled, and TCRdb retains in-frame clones only, with some absent. Altogether more than 95,000 clones are present, 90% being singletons, with the ten largest covering 1.8%. The sequenced sample consisted of peripheral blood. The receptors come from a human donor with active COVID-19. The donor label of this sample is uncertain.

This chain connects TRBV18 to TRBJ2-5, with TRBD1 as a possible D gene (6 bases). V dropped 3 bases and J dropped 4 bases, with 9 bases sitting between them. Germline-derived CDR1 and CDR2 are KGHSH and LQKENI. The CDR3 runs 13 residues. DNA for the CDR3: TGTGCCAGCTCACCGACCAGGGGAGAGACCCAGTACTTC. Its translation: CASSPTRGETQYF.

This clone came up once. The chain links TRBV5-8 to TRBJ1-5; TRBD1 is a possible D gene (6 bases). Trimming took 2 bases from V and 2 from J, leaving 11 bases between them. Germline CDR1 and CDR2: SGHTS and YDEGEE. This CDR3 contains 15 residues. CDR3 DNA: TGTGCCAGCAGCTTCAGGGGTCCCGGCAATCAGCCCCAGCATTTT. It codes for CASSFRGPGNQPQHF.

This clone was observed a single time. V usage is TRBV11-2 and J usage is TRBJ2-1, with D maybe TRBD1 (6 bases). Germline V CDR1 and CDR2: SGHAT, FQNNGV. This CDR3 has 15 residues. V was cut by 3 bases and J by 4 bases, with 13 bases left in between. CDR3 bases: TGTGCCAGCAGCTTTATCAGGGGCTCTTACAATGAGCAGTTCTTC. Residues: CASSFIRGSYNEQFF.

This clone was seen only once. The chain employs TRBV7-2 and TRBJ2-1, with 8 positions matching TRBD1. With V trimmed by 3 bases and J by 6 bases, 4 bases remained unmatched. Germline loops: CDR1 SGHTA, CDR2 FQGNSA. The CDR3 is 14 residues long. CDR3 sequence reads: CASSFRDRGNEQFF. CDR3 DNA: TGTGCCAGCAGCTTTAGAGACAGGGGCAATGAGCAGTTCTTC. Combining the CDR3 with reference TRBV7-2 and TRBJ2-1 gives the whole variable domain GAGVSQSPSNKVTEKGKDVELRCDPISGHTALYWYRQSLGQGLEFLIYFQGNSAPDKSGLPSDRFSAERTGGSVSTLTIQRTQQEDSAVYLCASSFRDRGNEQFFGPGTRLTVL.

The chain couples TRBV7-2 to TRBJ2-1; D is possibly TRBD1 (5 bases). V dropped 8 bases and J dropped 8 bases, with 31 bases sitting between them. This CDR3 has 18 amino acids. CDR1 is SGHTA, CDR2 FQGNSA, per germline. DNA for the CDR3: TGTGCCAGCGATATTACAAAGTTACCAGGGCTCAGGTCGGATGAGCAGTTCTTC. Its protein product is CASDITKLPGLRSDEQFF.

This clone was detected only a few times. The chain couples TRBV6-1 to TRBJ1-2, with D maybe TRBD1 (5 bases). The V gene lost 2 bases and the J gene lost 5 bases, with 9 bases spanning the gap. The CDR3 consists of 13 residues. Per the germline V gene, CDR1 is MNHNS and CDR2 is SASEGT. CDR3 in amino acids: CASSELQGYGYTF. The CDR3 region has the DNA TGTGCCAGCAGTGAATTGCAGGGTTATGGCTACACCTTC.

This sequence joins TRBV19 and TRBJ1-2; D gene uncertain. The CDR3 covers 12 residues. The V gene's germline CDR1 is LNHDA and CDR2 SQIVND (reference sequence). The ends were cut back, 3 bases at V and 5 bases at J, with 7 bases in the middle. The CDR3 loop is CASSMSVYGYTF. The CDR3 DNA is TGTGCCAGTAGTATGAGTGTTTATGGCTACACCTTC.

CDR3 in DNA: TGCAGTGCTAGTCTAAGTGCAACTAATGAAAAACTGTTTTTT. Translated, it gives CSASLSATNEKLFF. The chain links TRBV20-1 to TRBJ1-4; D unclear. Trimming took off 3 bases at V and 0 bases at J, with 8 bases between the two ends. CDR1 is DFQATT, CDR2 SNEGSKA, per germline (reference sequence). The CDR3 runs 14 residues.

The chain employs TRBV6-5 and TRBJ2-2, with 7 bases aligning to TRBD2. Germline loops: CDR1 MNHEY, CDR2 SVGAGI. The V segment lost 6 bases and the J segment 2 bases; nucleotides outside the gene matches: 6. The CDR3 extends over 15 amino acids. CDR3 in amino acids: CASSPAGRNTGELFF. In nucleotides, the CDR3 is TGTGCCAGCAGCCCAGCGGGGAGAAACACCGGGGAGCTGTTTTTT.

The J gene is TRBJ2-5, the V gene TRBV7-9; D might be TRBD2 (6 bases). V was trimmed by 1 base and J by 1 base, leaving 19 bases between them. The CDR3 has 18 residues. Germline V gene data show CDR1 as SEHNR and CDR2 as FQNEAQ (reference sequence). In DNA, the CDR3 is TGTGCCAGCAGCTTAGATGGTTTCCTCGCGGGGCCCCAAGAGACCCAGTACTTC. This translates into CASSLDGFLAGPQETQYF.

This clone turned up a few times. The J gene is TRBJ1-5, the V gene TRBV27; no firm D call. This CDR3 has 15 residues. Germline V gene lookup returns CDR1 MNHEY and CDR2 SMNVEV (reference sequence). The germline V and J ends were trimmed by 1 base and 6 bases, with 13 bases remaining between them. The DNA for the CDR3 is TGTGCCAGCAGTTTATTGGGCCAGGTCGGTCAGCCCCAGCATTTT. The encoded protein is CASSLLGQVGQPQHF.

The rearrangement joins TRBV7-3 to TRBJ1-1, with TRBD1 matching over 7 bases. The germline V gene has CDR1 SGHTA and CDR2 FQGTGA. The CDR3 is made up of 14 amino acids. J lost 0 bases, V lost 5 bases, and 3 bases had no gene match. The chain's CDR3 is CASSQGQMNTEAFF. In DNA form, the CDR3 reads TGTGCCAGCAGCCAGGGACAGATGAACACTGAAGCTTTCTTT.